Sequencing of this T cell receptor (beta chain) was carried out in a study of shared clonotypes between healthy human individuals. Study in general: Per-donor plates numbered three CD4 naive, three CD4 memory, two CD8 naive and one CD8 memory.

Libraries were prepared by immunoSEQ multiplex PCR; TCRdb keeps only in-frame clonotypes and omits some of them. The table lists around 1.1 million clones, approximately 80% of them singletons, with roughly 0.9% in the top ten. The CDR3 totals 18 residues. The V segment lost 0 bases and the J segment 1 base; nucleotides outside the gene matches: 9. From germline, CDR1 is SGDLS and CDR2 YYNGEE. Within Nashville, Tennessee resided all donors, each a Caucasian adult. This TCR was recovered from a man aged 18 to 30 in good health. Some clones in this sample may be carry-over from other donors' samples. This chain joins TRBV9 and TRBJ2-3; TRBD2 matches at 9 bases. Sequencing used memory CD4+ T cells from PBMCs. Subset reported: CD45RA-negative fraction. Here the CDR3 reads CASSVGNAGLAGTDTQYF. The CDR3 DNA is TGTGCCAGCAGCGTAGGGAATGCGGGACTAGCCGGCACAGATACGCAGTATTTT.